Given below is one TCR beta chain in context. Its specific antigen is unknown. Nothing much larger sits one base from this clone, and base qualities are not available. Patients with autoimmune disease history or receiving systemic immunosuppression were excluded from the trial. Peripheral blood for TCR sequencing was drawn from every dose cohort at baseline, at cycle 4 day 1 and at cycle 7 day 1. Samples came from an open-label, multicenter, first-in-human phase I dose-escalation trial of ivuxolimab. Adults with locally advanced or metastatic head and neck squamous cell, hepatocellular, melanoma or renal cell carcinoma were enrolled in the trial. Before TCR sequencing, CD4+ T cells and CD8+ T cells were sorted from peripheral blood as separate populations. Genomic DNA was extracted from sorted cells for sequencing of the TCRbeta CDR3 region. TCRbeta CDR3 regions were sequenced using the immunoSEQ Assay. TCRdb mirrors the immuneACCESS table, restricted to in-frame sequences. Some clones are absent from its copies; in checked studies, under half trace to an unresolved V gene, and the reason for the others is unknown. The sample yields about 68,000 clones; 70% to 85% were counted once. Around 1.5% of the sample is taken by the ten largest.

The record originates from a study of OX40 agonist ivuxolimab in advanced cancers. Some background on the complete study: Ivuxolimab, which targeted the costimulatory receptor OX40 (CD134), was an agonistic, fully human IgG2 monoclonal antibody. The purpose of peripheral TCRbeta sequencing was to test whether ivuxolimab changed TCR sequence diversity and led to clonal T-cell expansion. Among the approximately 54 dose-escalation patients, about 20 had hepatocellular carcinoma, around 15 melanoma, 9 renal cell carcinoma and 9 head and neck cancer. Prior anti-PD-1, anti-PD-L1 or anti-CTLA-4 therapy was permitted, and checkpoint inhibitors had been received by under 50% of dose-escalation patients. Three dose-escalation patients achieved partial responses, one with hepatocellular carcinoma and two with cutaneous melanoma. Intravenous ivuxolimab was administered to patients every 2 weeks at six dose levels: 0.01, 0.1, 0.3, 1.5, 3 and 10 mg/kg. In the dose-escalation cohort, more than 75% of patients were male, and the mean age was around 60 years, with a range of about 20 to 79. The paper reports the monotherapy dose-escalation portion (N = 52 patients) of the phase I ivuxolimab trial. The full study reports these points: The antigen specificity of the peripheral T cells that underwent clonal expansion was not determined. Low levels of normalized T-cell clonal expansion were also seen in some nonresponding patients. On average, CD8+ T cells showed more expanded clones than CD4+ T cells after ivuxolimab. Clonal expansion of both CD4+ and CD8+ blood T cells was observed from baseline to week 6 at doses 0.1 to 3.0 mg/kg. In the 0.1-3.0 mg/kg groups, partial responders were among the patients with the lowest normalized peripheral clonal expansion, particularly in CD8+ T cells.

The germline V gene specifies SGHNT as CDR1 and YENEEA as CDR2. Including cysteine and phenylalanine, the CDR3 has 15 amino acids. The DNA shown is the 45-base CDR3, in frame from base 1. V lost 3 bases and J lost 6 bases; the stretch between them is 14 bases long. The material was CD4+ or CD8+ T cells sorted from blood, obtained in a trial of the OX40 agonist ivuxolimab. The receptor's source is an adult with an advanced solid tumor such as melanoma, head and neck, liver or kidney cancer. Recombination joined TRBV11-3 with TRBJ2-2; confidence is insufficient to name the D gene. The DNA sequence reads TGTGCCAGCAGCTTCGAAGACAACGGGCCCGGGGAGCTGTTTTTT. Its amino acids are CASSFEDNGPGELFF.